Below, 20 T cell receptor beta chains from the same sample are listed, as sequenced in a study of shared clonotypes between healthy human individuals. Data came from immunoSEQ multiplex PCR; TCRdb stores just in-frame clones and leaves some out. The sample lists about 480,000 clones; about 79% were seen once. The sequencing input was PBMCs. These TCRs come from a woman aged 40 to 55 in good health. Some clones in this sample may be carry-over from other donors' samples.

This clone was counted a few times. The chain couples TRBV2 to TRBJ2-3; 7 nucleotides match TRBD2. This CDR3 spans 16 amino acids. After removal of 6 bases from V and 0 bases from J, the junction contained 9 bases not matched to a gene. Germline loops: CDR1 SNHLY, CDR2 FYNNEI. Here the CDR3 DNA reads TGTGCCAGCAGAAGGGCCACTAGCGTGAGCACAGATACGCAGTATTTT. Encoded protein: CASRRATSVSTDTQYF.

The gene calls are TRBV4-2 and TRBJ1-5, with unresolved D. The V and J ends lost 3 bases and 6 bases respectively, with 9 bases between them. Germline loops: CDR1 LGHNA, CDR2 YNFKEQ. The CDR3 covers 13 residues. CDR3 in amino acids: CASSQGNLQPQHF. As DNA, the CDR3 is TGTGCCAGCAGCCAGGGAAATCTTCAGCCCCAGCATTTT.

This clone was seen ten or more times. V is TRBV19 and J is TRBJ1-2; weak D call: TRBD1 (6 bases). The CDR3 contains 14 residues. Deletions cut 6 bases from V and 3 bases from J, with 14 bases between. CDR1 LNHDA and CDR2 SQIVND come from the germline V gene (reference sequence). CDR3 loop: CASRRGGMDYGYTF. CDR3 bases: TGTGCCAGTAGGCGTGGGGGCATGGACTATGGCTACACCTTC.

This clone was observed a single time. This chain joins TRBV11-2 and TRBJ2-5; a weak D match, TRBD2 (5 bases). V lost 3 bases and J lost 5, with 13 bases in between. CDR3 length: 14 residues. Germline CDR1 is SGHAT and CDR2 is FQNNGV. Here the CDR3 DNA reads TGTGCCAGCAGCTTTGACGGCGGGCGGGAGACCCAGTACTTC. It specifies CASSFDGGRETQYF.

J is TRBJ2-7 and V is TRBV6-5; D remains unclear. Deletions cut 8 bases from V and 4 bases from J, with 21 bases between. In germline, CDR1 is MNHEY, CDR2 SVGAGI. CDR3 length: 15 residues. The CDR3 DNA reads TGTGCCAGCCCCCACTGGTCAGGAGAGGAGTACGAGCAGTACTTC. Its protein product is CASPHWSGEEYEQYF.

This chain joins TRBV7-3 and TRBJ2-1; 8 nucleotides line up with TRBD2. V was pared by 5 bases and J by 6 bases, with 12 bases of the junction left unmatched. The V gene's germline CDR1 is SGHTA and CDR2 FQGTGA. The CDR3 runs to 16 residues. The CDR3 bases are TGTGCCAGCAGCCGTACTACCGGGAGGGCGGGCAATGAGCAGTTCTTC. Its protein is CASSRTTGRAGNEQFF.

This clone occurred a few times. CDR3 protein: CASSYRGGDGTQYF. The CDR3 DNA is TGTGCCAGCAGCTACCGCGGAGGGGACGGGACCCAGTACTTC. V and J are TRBV11-3 and TRBJ2-5; tentatively, D is TRBD2 (6 bases). V dropped 4 bases and J dropped 7 bases, with 16 bases sitting between them. Germline CDR1 and CDR2: SGHNT and YENEEA. This CDR3 is 14 amino acids long.

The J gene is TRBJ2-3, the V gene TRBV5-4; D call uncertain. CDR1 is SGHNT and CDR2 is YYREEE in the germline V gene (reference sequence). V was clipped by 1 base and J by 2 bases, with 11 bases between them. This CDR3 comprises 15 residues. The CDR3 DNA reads TGTGCCAGCAGCTTGTATAGGGATCCCACAGATACGCAGTATTTT. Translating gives CASSLYRDPTDTQYF. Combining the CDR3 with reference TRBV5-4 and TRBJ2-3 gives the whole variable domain ETGVTQSPTHLIKTRGQQVTLRCSSQSGHNTVSWYQQALGQGPQFIFQYYREEENGRGNFPPRFSGLQFPNYSSELNVNALELDDSALYLCASSLYRDPTDTQYFGPGTRLTVL.

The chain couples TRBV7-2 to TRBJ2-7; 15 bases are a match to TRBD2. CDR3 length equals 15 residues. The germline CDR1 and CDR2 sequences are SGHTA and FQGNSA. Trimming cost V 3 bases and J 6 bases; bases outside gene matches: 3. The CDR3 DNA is TGTGCCAGCAGCTTTACGGGACTAGCGGGAGGCGAGCAGTACTTC. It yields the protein CASSFTGLAGGEQYF.

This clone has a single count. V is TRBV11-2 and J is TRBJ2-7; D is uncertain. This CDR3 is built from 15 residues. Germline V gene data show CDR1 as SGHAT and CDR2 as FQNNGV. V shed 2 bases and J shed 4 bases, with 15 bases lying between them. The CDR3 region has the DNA TGTGCCAGCAGCTTAAGGTCCCAGCAGTGGTACGAGCAGTACTTC. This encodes CASSLRSQQWYEQYF.

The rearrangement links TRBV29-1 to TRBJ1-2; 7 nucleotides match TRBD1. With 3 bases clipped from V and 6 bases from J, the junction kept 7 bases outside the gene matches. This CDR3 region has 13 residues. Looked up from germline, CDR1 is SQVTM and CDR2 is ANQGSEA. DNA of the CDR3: TGCAGCGTTGAGTCGACAGGGAGGAATGGCTACACCTTC. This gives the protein CSVESTGRNGYTF.

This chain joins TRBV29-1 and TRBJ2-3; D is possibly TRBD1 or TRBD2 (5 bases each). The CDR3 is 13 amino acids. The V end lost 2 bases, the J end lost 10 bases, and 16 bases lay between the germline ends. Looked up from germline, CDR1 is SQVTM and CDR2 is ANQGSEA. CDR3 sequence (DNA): TGCAGCGTTGAAAGTAGGGACGGCGCGCCGCAGTATTTT. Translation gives CSVESRDGAPQYF.

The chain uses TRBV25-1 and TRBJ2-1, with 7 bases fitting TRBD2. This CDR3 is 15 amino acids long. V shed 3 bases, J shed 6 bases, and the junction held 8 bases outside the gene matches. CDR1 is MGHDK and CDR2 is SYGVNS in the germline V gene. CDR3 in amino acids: CASSERREGLNEQFF. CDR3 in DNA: TGTGCCAGCAGTGAGAGGAGGGAGGGCCTCAATGAGCAGTTCTTC.

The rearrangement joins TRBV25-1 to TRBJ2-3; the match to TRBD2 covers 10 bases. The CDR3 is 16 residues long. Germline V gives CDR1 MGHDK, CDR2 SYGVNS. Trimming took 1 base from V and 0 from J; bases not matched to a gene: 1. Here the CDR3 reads CASSESTSGSTDTQYF. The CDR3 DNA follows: TGTGCCAGCAGTGAATCGACTAGCGGGAGCACAGATACGCAGTATTTT.

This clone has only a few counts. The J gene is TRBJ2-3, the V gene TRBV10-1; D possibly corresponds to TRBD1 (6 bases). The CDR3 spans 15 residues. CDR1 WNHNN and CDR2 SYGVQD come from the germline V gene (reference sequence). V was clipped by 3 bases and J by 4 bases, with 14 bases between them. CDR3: CASSEVRTGPDTQYF. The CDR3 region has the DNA TGCGCCAGCAGTGAAGTCCGAACAGGGCCAGATACGCAGTATTTT.

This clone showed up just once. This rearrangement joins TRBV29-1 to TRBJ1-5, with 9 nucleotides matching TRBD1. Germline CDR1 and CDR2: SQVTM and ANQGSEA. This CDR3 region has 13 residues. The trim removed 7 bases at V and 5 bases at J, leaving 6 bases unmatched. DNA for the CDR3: TGCAGCGCCCGGACAGGGGAGGATCAGCCCCAGCATTTT. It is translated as CSARTGEDQPQHF.

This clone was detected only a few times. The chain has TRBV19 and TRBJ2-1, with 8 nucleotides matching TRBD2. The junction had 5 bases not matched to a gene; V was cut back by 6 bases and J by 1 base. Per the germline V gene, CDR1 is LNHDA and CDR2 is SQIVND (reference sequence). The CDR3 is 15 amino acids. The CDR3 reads CASSTPGGSYNEQFF. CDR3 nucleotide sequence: TGTGCCAGTAGCACCCCGGGGGGGTCCTACAATGAGCAGTTCTTC.

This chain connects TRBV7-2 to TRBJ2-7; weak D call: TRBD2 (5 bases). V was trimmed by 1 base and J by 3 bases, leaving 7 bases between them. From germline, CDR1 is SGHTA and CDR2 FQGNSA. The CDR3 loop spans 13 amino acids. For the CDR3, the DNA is TGTGCCAGCAGCTTAGTGGGAGTCTACGAGCAGTACTTC. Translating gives CASSLVGVYEQYF.

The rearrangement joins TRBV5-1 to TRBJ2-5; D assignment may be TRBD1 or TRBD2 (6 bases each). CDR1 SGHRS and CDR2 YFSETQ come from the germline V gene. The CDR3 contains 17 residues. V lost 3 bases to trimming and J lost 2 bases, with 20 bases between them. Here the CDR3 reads CASSWGALGTDQETQYF. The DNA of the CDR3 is TGCGCCAGCAGCTGGGGGGCCTTAGGAACGGATCAAGAGACCCAGTACTTC.

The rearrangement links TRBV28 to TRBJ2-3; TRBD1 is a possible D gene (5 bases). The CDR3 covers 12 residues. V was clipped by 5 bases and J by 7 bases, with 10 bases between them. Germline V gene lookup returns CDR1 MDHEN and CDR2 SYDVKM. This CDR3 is CASSPQGYTQYF. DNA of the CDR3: TGTGCCAGCAGTCCCCAGGGTTATACGCAGTATTTT.